The 27 T cell receptor beta chains below all came from one sample that was sequenced in a study of cytomegalovirus exposure and HLA in healthy donors (dated by TCRdb to the late 2010s). The library was obtained by the immunoSEQ multiplex PCR assay. The clones in this table, taken by TCRdb from immuneACCESS, are in-frame only. Not every clone is retained; where verified, under half of the shortfall comes from an unresolved V gene, and the cause of the rest is unknown. The sample records 110,000 or so clones, under 85% of which are singletons. The ten largest clones capture more than 2.5% of the sample. The sequencing sample was made of PBMCs. These receptors were obtained from a woman between 18 and 29 years old in good health and CMV-seronegative.

This chain joins TRBV5-1 and TRBJ1-1; TRBD1 aligns across 8 bases. The J segment lost 9 bases and the V segment lost 4 bases, leaving 5 bases of the junction unmatched. CDR3 size: 12 residues. The germline CDR1 and CDR2 sequences are SGHRS and YFSETQ. CDR3 in amino acids: CASSGTGSQAFF. CDR3 DNA: TGCGCCAGCAGCGGGACAGGATCACAAGCTTTCTTT.

The sample holds one count of this clone. This chain connects TRBV5-1 to TRBJ2-5, with no clear D. This CDR3 is 13 amino acids long. With 2 bases removed from V and 4 bases from J, the gap between germline ends came to 9 bases. In germline, CDR1 is SGHRS, CDR2 YFSETQ. The CDR3 protein is CASSFQVAETQYF. The DNA of the CDR3 is TGCGCCAGCAGCTTTCAAGTAGCAGAGACCCAGTACTTC.

J is TRBJ2-1 and V is TRBV11-2; TRBD1 agrees at 11 bases. The V gene end was trimmed by 1 base and the J gene end by 9 bases; junction bases not matched to a gene: 8. Germline V gives CDR1 SGHAT, CDR2 FQNNGV. The CDR3 has 16 residues. CDR3 coding DNA: TGTGCCAGCAGCTTAGGGGGGACAGGGGGTATTGGTGAGCAGTTCTTC. Its translation: CASSLGGTGGIGEQFF.

The chain uses TRBV6-1 and TRBJ2-2; 7 bases fit TRBD1. CDR3 length: 14 amino acids. CDR1 MNHNS and CDR2 SASEGT come from the germline V gene. Trimming cost V 6 bases and J 2 bases; bases outside gene matches: 3. The CDR3 DNA reads TGTGCCAGCAGAGGGACAGTAAACACCGGGGAGCTGTTTTTT. This sequence encodes CASRGTVNTGELFF.

The chain links TRBV5-4 to TRBJ2-5, with D perhaps matching TRBD1 (6 bases). Germline CDR1 and CDR2: SGHNT and YYREEE (reference sequence). Trimming took 3 bases from V and 1 from J, leaving 13 bases between them. The CDR3 has 15 residues. The CDR3 region is CASSYGQFSQETQYF. CDR3 coding DNA: TGTGCCAGCAGCTATGGACAGTTTAGCCAAGAGACCCAGTACTTC.

This chain uses TRBV27 with TRBJ2-7; the match to TRBD1 covers 10 bases. The junction had 7 bases not matched to a gene; V was cut back by 6 bases and J by 2 bases. The CDR3 is 15 amino acids. In germline, CDR1 is MNHEY, CDR2 SMNVEV (reference sequence). CDR3 loop: CASSPAGTGAYEQYF. In nucleotides, the CDR3 is TGTGCCAGCAGCCCCGCCGGGACAGGGGCCTACGAGCAGTACTTC.

The genes are TRBV7-3 and TRBJ2-1, with a tentative D call TRBD2 (5 bases). The CDR3 is 15 residues long. Germline V lookup: CDR1 SGHTA, CDR2 FQGTGA. V was shortened by 5 bases and J by 2 bases, with 13 bases between the two germline ends. The DNA for the CDR3 is TGTGCCAGCAGCCCTTGGACTGGTCCCTACAATGAGCAGTTCTTC. Its protein product is CASSPWTGPYNEQFF.

This clone was seen once. The chain employs TRBV30 and TRBJ1-1; 9 positions match TRBD1. J gave up 4 bases and V 5 bases, and 2 bases lay outside the gene matches. This CDR3 contains 12 residues. Germline CDR1 and CDR2: GTSNPN and SVGIG (reference sequence). This chain's CDR3 is CAWGDRATEAFF. The DNA of the CDR3 is TGTGCCTGGGGGGACAGGGCCACTGAAGCTTTCTTT.

The rearrangement uses TRBV18 and TRBJ1-3, with D perhaps TRBD1 (5 bases). The V end lost 2 bases, the J end lost 1 base, and 21 bases lay between the germline ends. CDR1 and CDR2 from the germline V gene are KGHSH and LQKENI. The CDR3 length is 19 residues. For the CDR3, the DNA is TGTGCCAGCTCACCAGGCGGCAGGGTGGTTTCTGATTCTGGAAACACCATATATTTT. Protein product: CASSPGGRVVSDSGNTIYF. The whole variable domain, remainder taken from reference TRBV18 and TRBJ1-3, is NAGVMQNPRHLVRRRGQEARLRCSPMKGHSHVYWYRQLPEEGLKFMVYLQKENIIDESGMPKERFSAEFPKEGPSILRIQQVVRGDSAAYFCASSPGGRVVSDSGNTIYFGEGSWLTVV.

V is TRBV7-8 and J is TRBJ1-1, with D maybe TRBD1 (6 bases). The CDR3 spans 14 residues. Trimming cost V 1 base and J 4 bases, with 10 bases left between them. Germline CDR1 and CDR2: SGHVS and FQNEAQ. CDR3 protein: CASSLEQGITEAFF. The CDR3 nucleotides read TGTGCCAGCAGCTTAGAACAGGGAATCACTGAAGCTTTCTTT.

The CDR3 DNA follows: TGTGCCAGCAGCTTAGGGCTTGGGAACACTGAAGCTTTCTTT. This codes for CASSLGLGNTEAFF. This chain uses TRBV7-6 with TRBJ1-1; D is unresolved. V lost 1 base to trimming and J lost 1 base, with 7 bases between them. Germline-derived CDR1 and CDR2 are SGHVS and FNYEAQ. CDR3 length: 14 residues.

The gene calls are TRBV30 and TRBJ2-7, with D possibly matching TRBD2 (5 bases). The CDR3 has 12 amino acids. Germline V gives CDR1 GTSNPN, CDR2 SVGIG (reference sequence). The V and J ends lost 0 bases and 6 bases respectively, with 9 bases between them. The CDR3 region has the DNA TGTGCCTGGAGTGTGGGAGAGGCCGAGCAGTACTTC. Amino acid sequence: CAWSVGEAEQYF.

The gene calls are TRBV19 and TRBJ1-2; D is uncertain. The V end was cut by 0 bases, the J end by 8 bases, with 19 bases between. The germline CDR1 and CDR2 sequences are LNHDA and SQIVND (reference sequence). The CDR3 sequence is 16 residues long. This CDR3 is CASSIDSGEATGGYTF. CDR3 sequence (DNA): TGTGCCAGTAGTATAGATAGCGGGGAAGCGACCGGCGGCTACACCTTC.

The V gene is TRBV5-6, the J gene TRBJ2-7; D ambiguous. V lost 4 bases and J 8 bases, leaving 10 bases between the germline ends. Germline V lookup: CDR1 SGHDT, CDR2 YYEEEE. There are 11 residues in the CDR3. CDR3 residues: CASSVDTKQYF. CDR3 DNA sequence: TGTGCCAGCAGCGTAGATACGAAGCAGTACTTC.

This chain uses TRBV21-1 with TRBJ2-3; the table gives TRBD1 as D, unverified against the DNA. TRBV21-1 is a known pseudogene. The CDR3 length is 18 residues. CDR3 nucleotide sequence: TGTGCCAGCAGCAAAAACCTTCCGCTAAGGACAGTCACAGATACGCAGTATTTT. Residues: CASSKNLPLRTVTDTQYF.

This clone was counted only a few times. The chain has TRBV2 and TRBJ1-6; the match to TRBD1 covers 8 bases. With 3 bases clipped from V and 9 bases from J, the junction kept 4 bases outside the gene matches. The CDR3 has 14 residues. CDR1 and CDR2 (germline): SNHLY, FYNNEI. The CDR3 DNA follows: TGTGCCAGCAGTGATACAGGGGGGCGTTCACCCCTCCACTTT. Protein product: CASSDTGGRSPLHF.

V is TRBV11-2 and J is TRBJ2-7; TRBD1 matches 7 bases. The germline CDR1 and CDR2 sequences are SGHAT and FQNNGV. With 2 bases clipped from V and 5 bases from J, the junction kept 3 bases outside the gene matches. There are 13 residues in the CDR3. The CDR3 bases are TGTGCCAGCAGCTTACAGGGGGTAAACGAGCAGTACTTC. Protein sequence: CASSLQGVNEQYF.

The rearrangement links TRBV5-1 to TRBJ1-1, with D unclear. The CDR3 runs to 16 residues. V shed 4 bases and J shed 4 bases, with 20 bases lying between them. Germline assignment: CDR1 SGHRS and CDR2 YFSETQ. The CDR3 region has the DNA TGCGCCAGCAGCCTGAGAGGGTTCGAGGGAGGCACTGAAGCTTTCTTT. It yields the protein CASSLRGFEGGTEAFF.

The chain has TRBV5-1 and TRBJ2-3; tentatively, D is TRBD2 (7 bases). This CDR3 comprises 15 residues. Per germline, CDR1 SGHRS and CDR2 YFSETQ. Deletions cut 6 bases from V and 2 bases from J, with 16 bases between. The DNA for the CDR3 is TGCGCCAGCACACTAGTGGGGGGGGCCACAGATACGCAGTATTTT. Translation: CASTLVGGATDTQYF.

The rearrangement links TRBV5-6 to TRBJ1-4; possible D gene TRBD1, 5 bases. CDR1 is SGHDT and CDR2 is YYEEEE in the germline V gene. The ends were cut back, 1 base at V and 7 bases at J, with 11 bases in the middle. This CDR3 comprises 14 residues. The CDR3 region has the DNA TGTGCCAGCAGCTTGCGGTCAGGGCCTGAAAAACTGTTTTTT. This codes for CASSLRSGPEKLFF. Combining the CDR3 with reference TRBV5-6 and TRBJ1-4 gives the whole variable domain DAGVTQSPTHLIKTRGQQVTLRCSPKSGHDTVSWYQQALGQGPQFIFQYYEEEERQRGNFPDRFSGHQFPNYSSELNVNALLLGDSALYLCASSLRSGPEKLFFGSGTQLSVL.

V is TRBV12-5 and J is TRBJ1-2; unclear D gene. The CDR3 length is 11 residues. Germline assignment: CDR1 LGHNT and CDR2 FRNRAP. Trimming stripped 9 bases from V and 2 bases from J, with 7 bases between. The CDR3 region is CASSKNYGYTF. The CDR3 DNA sequence: TGTGCTAGCAGTAAAAACTATGGCTACACCTTC.

J is TRBJ1-2 and V is TRBV19, with TRBD1 identical over 10 bases. Germline V gene sequence: CDR1 LNHDA, CDR2 SQIVND (reference sequence). There are 16 residues in the CDR3. Germline trimming cut 6 bases from V and 5 bases from J; bases unmatched to any gene: 12. The CDR3 nucleotides read TGTGCCAGTAGGGAAGCGGGACAGGGGAATCGTTATGGCTACACCTTC. Translating it yields CASREAGQGNRYGYTF.

The V and J genes are TRBV2 and TRBJ2-7; the match to TRBD2 covers 11 bases. The V gene end was trimmed by 1 base and the J gene end by 1 base; junction bases not matched to a gene: 9. This CDR3 contains 18 residues. Per germline, CDR1 SNHLY and CDR2 FYNNEI. CDR3 in amino acids: CASSEEGLAGGLSYEQYF. Written as DNA, the CDR3 is TGTGCCAGCAGTGAAGAGGGGCTAGCGGGGGGCTTGTCCTACGAGCAGTACTTC.

The chain couples TRBV7-9 to TRBJ2-7, with 13 bases matching TRBD2. The CDR3 is 15 amino acids. The V and J ends lost 4 bases and 2 bases, in that order; junction bases with no gene match: 2. Per the germline V gene, CDR1 is SEHNR and CDR2 is FQNEAQ (reference sequence). The CDR3 nucleotides are TGTGCCAGCAGCTGGACTAGCGGGGGCCCCTACGAGCAGTACTTC. It specifies CASSWTSGGPYEQYF.

The CDR3 loop is CASSFSYQVNTEAFF. The CDR3 bases are TGTGCCAGCAGTTTTTCCTACCAGGTTAACACTGAAGCTTTCTTT. The V and J genes are TRBV27 and TRBJ1-1; D not certain. Per germline, CDR1 MNHEY and CDR2 SMNVEV (reference sequence). Trimming removed 3 bases from V and 2 bases from J, with 13 bases in between. This CDR3 is built from 15 residues.

The chain combines TRBV18 with TRBJ2-7; 8 nucleotides agree with TRBD1. V shed 4 bases, J shed 6 bases, and the junction held 8 bases outside the gene matches. This CDR3 region has 14 residues. Germline V gene sequence: CDR1 KGHSH, CDR2 LQKENI. CDR3 loop: CASSLRGQAGEQYF. The DNA of the CDR3 is TGTGCCAGCTCACTGCGGGGACAGGCCGGCGAGCAGTACTTC.

The sample holds a few counts of this clone. The chain recombines TRBV19 with TRBJ2-1; TRBD2 matches at 12 bases. Germline loops: CDR1 LNHDA, CDR2 SQIVND (reference sequence). The CDR3 totals 14 residues. V dropped 5 bases and J dropped 10; count of bases not matched to a gene: 6. CDR3 in DNA: TGTGCCAGTAGTCCTAGCGGGGGGGCAAAAGAGCAGTTCTTC. Translating it yields CASSPSGGAKEQFF.